Following are 27 T cell receptor beta chains from one sample sequenced in a study of T cell repertoires in cytomegalovirus infection (dated by TCRdb to 2018 to 2020). Sequencing instrument: Illumina HiSeq 1500. TCRdb took the public reads, trimmed them with fastp at Q25, ran MiXCR for clone calling and kept in-frame beta chains. Rows merge per CDR3 protein into single entries with the most common DNA and genes. This sample holds approximately 730,000 distinct CDR3 sequences; about 29% were observed only once. Together, the top ten hold roughly 13% of the sample. No cognate antigen is known for these TCRs. The treatment or condition label corresponds to: in vitro stimulation with specific CMV peptide epitopes to enrich CMV-specific T cells. The sequencing here drew on cultured CD8+ T cells from PBMCs, taken from culture after CMV antigen stimulation. The receptor source for this set is a human donor in good health (CMV status not recorded). Some clones in this sample may be carry-over from other donors' samples.

The V call is TRBV19, the J call TRBJ2-6; 9 bases match TRBD1. Germline V gene data show CDR1 as LNHDA and CDR2 as SQIVND (reference sequence). Trimming removed 5 bases from V and 6 bases from J; junction bases left unmatched: 14. This CDR3 is 18 amino acids long. CDR3 DNA sequence: TGTGCCAGTAGTTGGACAGGGGAATTGAGTTTCGAGGCCAACGTCCTGACTTTC. This gives the protein CASSWTGELSFEANVLTF.

The rearrangement links TRBV10-2 to TRBJ2-2; 7 bases align to TRBD2. This CDR3 spans 14 amino acids. V trimming: 4 bases; J trimming: 4 bases; junction bases outside the gene matches: 3. Germline loops: CDR1 WSHSY, CDR2 SAAADI. CDR3 sequence (DNA): TGCGCCAGCAGTGCGGGGGGTGGCACCGGGGAGCTGTTTTTT. Its protein product is CASSAGGGTGELFF.

The genes are TRBV5-5 and TRBJ1-1, with D maybe TRBD1 (5 bases). With 0 bases removed from V and 4 bases from J, the gap between germline ends came to 16 bases. CDR3 length: 16 residues. The germline V gene has CDR1 SGHKS and CDR2 YYEKEE (reference sequence). CDR3 protein: CASSLAGGSRGTEAFF. In DNA, the CDR3 is TGTGCCAGCAGCTTGGCCGGGGGGTCCCGGGGCACTGAAGCTTTCTTT.

The chain has TRBV3-1 and TRBJ1-1, with D perhaps matching TRBD1 (6 bases). V was pared by 1 base and J by 0 bases, with 15 bases between. CDR1 is LGHDT, CDR2 YNNKEL, per germline (reference sequence). The CDR3 is 17 residues long. The CDR3 DNA sequence: TGTGCCAGCAGCCAAGTCGGGGGGGGCGTCTTGAACACTGAAGCTTTCTTT. Its protein product is CASSQVGGGVLNTEAFF.

This chain joins TRBV19 and TRBJ2-2; D is ambiguous. The V gene's germline CDR1 is LNHDA and CDR2 SQIVND (reference sequence). V was trimmed by 7 bases and J by 4 bases, leaving 13 bases between them. The CDR3 is 14 amino acids. Here the CDR3 DNA reads TGTGCCAGTACCTCTCGATCCCCCACCGGGGAGCTGTTTTTT. As protein: CASTSRSPTGELFF.

The chain links TRBV7-9 to TRBJ2-7; D is unresolved. Germline assignment: CDR1 SEHNR and CDR2 FQNEAQ (reference sequence). The CDR3 contains 15 residues. V lost 5 bases and J 2 bases, leaving 16 bases between the germline ends. CDR3: CASSPDASNPYEQYV. Here the CDR3 DNA reads TGTGCCAGCAGCCCAGACGCATCGAATCCCTACGAGCAGTACGTC.

The table lists this clonotype with many counts. J is TRBJ1-6 and V is TRBV7-6; 10 bases fit TRBD1. The junction had 7 bases not matched to a gene; V was cut back by 6 bases and J by 8 bases. This CDR3 has 15 residues. The germline V gene encodes CDR1 SGHVS and CDR2 FNYEAQ. The CDR3 protein is CASRERDRGDSPLHF. The CDR3 DNA sequence: TGTGCCAGCAGAGAAAGGGACAGGGGAGATTCACCCCTCCACTTT.

This sequence joins TRBV10-3 and TRBJ2-7; 7 positions match TRBD1. CDR3 length: 13 amino acids. V lost 3 bases to trimming and J lost 1 base; unmatched junction nucleotides: 0. Germline V gives CDR1 ENHRY, CDR2 SYGVKD. CDR3 sequence: CAISDRGSYEQYF. The CDR3 nucleotides read TGTGCCATCAGTGACAGGGGGTCCTACGAGCAGTACTTC.

This chain connects TRBV6-5 to TRBJ1-2, with TRBD1 matching 8 bases. This CDR3 is 14 amino acids long. Germline CDR1 MNHEY, CDR2 SVGAGI. With 6 bases clipped from V and 4 bases from J, the junction kept 7 bases outside the gene matches. The CDR3 loop is CASSGTGKSYGYTF. Written as DNA, the CDR3 is TGTGCCAGCAGCGGGACAGGCAAAAGCTATGGCTACACCTTC.

This clonotype has just a few counts. J is TRBJ2-5 and V is TRBV27; maybe TRBD1 (5 bases). This CDR3 comprises 14 residues. V lost 6 bases and J lost 0, with 11 bases in between. Germline lookup yields CDR1 MNHEY and CDR2 SMNVEV (reference sequence). The CDR3 region is CASRPDTNQETQYF. CDR3 nucleotides: TGTGCCAGCAGACCGGACACGAACCAAGAGACCCAGTACTTC.

V is TRBV19 and J is TRBJ1-5; no clear D gene. Germline loops: CDR1 LNHDA, CDR2 SQIVND (reference sequence). V was clipped by 0 bases and J by 11 bases, with 17 bases between them. This CDR3 is 15 amino acids long. CDR3 region: CASSIDLGGRRAQHF. The CDR3 DNA reads TGTGCCAGTAGTATAGATCTCGGAGGGCGAAGGGCCCAGCATTTT. Using reference TRBV19 and TRBJ1-5 for the parts outside the CDR3, the full variable domain is DGGITQSPKYLFRKEGQNVTLSCEQNLNHDAMYWYRQDPGQGLRLIYYSQIVNDFQKGDIAEGYSVSREKKESFPLTVTSAQKNPTAFYLCASSIDLGGRRAQHFGDGTRLSIL.

J is TRBJ2-7 and V is TRBV23-1; TRBD1 might be the D (6 bases). TRBV23-1 is placed among ORFs of uncertain function. This CDR3 contains 14 residues. The V and J ends lost 2 bases and 3 bases respectively, with 11 bases between them. CDR3 DNA sequence: TGCGCCAGCAGTCAACCCAGGGGAAGCTACGAGCAGTACGTC. Translation gives CASSQPRGSYEQYV.

This clonotype was seen more than once but under ten times. Here the CDR3 DNA reads TGTGCCAGCAGGGAGACAGGGTACCGAACCGGGGAGCTGTTTTTT. Translation gives CASRETGYRTGELFF. V usage is TRBV6-5 and J usage is TRBJ2-2; 7 positions match TRBD1. The CDR3 consists of 15 residues. Germline V gives CDR1 MNHEY, CDR2 SVGAGI. V shed 6 bases and J 5 bases; nucleotides not matched to a gene: 9.

J is TRBJ1-2 and V is TRBV7-9, with D possibly TRBD1 on 5 matching bases. The CDR3 spans 12 residues. The germline V gene has CDR1 SEHNR and CDR2 FQNEAQ (reference sequence). Trimming left V 3 bases short and J 8 bases short, with 10 bases between. CDR3 sequence reads: CASSFRAKGYTF. CDR3 DNA: TGTGCCAGCAGCTTCAGGGCGAAGGGCTACACCTTC.

J is TRBJ1-1 and V is TRBV6-8; D ambiguous. This CDR3 is 13 amino acids long. V was clipped by 5 bases and J by 1 base, with 8 bases between them. Germline CDR1 is MNHGY and CDR2 is SAAAGT. The chain's CDR3 is CASSQTWNTEAFF. The CDR3 coding sequence is TGTGCCAGCAGTCAAACATGGAACACTGAAGCTTTCTTT.

This clonotype was picked up a small number of times. This chain links TRBV11-3 with TRBJ2-1, with TRBD1 matching 9 bases. Germline V CDR1 and CDR2: SGHNT, YENEEA. V lost 3 bases to trimming and J lost 9 bases; unmatched junction nucleotides: 9. The CDR3 is 15 residues long. The CDR3, as DNA: TGTGCCAGCAGCTTTAGTACAGGGGGCTCCGGTGAGCAGTTCTTC. It yields the protein CASSFSTGGSGEQFF.

V gene TRBV6-6 combines with J gene TRBJ2-7; perhaps TRBD2 as D (5 bases). The CDR3 extends over 12 amino acids. CDR1 is MNHNY and CDR2 is SVGAGI in the germline V gene (reference sequence). V gave up 6 bases and J gave up 9 bases, with 15 bases separating them. Here the CDR3 reads CASSHGPGGQYV. The CDR3 coding sequence is TGTGCCAGCAGCCACGGACCAGGAGGGCAGTACGTC.

This clonotype was seen a handful of times. The chain joins TRBV12-3 or TRBV12-4 to TRBJ1-1; D unresolved. Between the trimmed V and J ends, which lost 7 bases and 0 bases, there was a span of 15 bases. This CDR3 spans 15 amino acids. The CDR3: CASILTVKLNTEAFF. CDR3 DNA sequence: TGTGCCAGCATATTAACGGTGAAATTGAACACTGAAGCTTTCTTT.

This chain links TRBV6-4 with TRBJ1-2; TRBD1 matches at 8 bases. The CDR3 is made up of 14 amino acids. Germline V gene data show CDR1 as MRHNA and CDR2 as SNTAGT. V was clipped by 3 bases and J by 5 bases; unmatched bases: 5. DNA of the CDR3: TGTGCCAGCAGTGATGGCAGGGGGCCTTATGGCTACACCTTC. It translates to CASSDGRGPYGYTF.

This chain uses TRBV7-9 with TRBJ2-1, with 7 nucleotides matching TRBD1. CDR1 and CDR2 (germline): SEHNR, FQNEAQ (reference sequence). J lost 4 bases, V lost 7 bases, and 7 bases had no gene match. The CDR3 sequence is 14 residues long. The CDR3 protein is CASTSRDSYNEQFF. In DNA, the CDR3 is TGTGCCAGCACCTCCCGGGACAGTTACAATGAGCAGTTCTTC.

The CDR3 DNA is TGTGCCAGCAGCTTCACCTTCCGGGCCTTCGACACTGACGGCCAAAAACTGTTTTTT. Its translation: CASSFTFRAFDTDGQKLFF. The rearrangement links TRBV7-9 to TRBJ1-4; D unclear. The CDR3 has 19 amino acids. V was trimmed by 3 bases and J by 9 bases, leaving 29 bases between them. From germline, CDR1 is SEHNR and CDR2 FQNEAQ (reference sequence).

The chain employs TRBV6-1 and TRBJ2-1; TRBD2 aligns across 8 bases. CDR3 length: 13 residues. The germline gives CDR1 MNHNS, CDR2 SASEGT. J lost 8 bases, V lost 6 bases, and 6 bases had no gene match. DNA of the CDR3: TGTGCCAGCAGGCGGGGGGTTTTGGATGAGCAGTTCTTC. It encodes CASRRGVLDEQFF.

This clonotype showed up just a few times. J is TRBJ1-3 and V is TRBV12-3 or TRBV12-4; possible D gene TRBD1, 6 bases. The V gene lost 6 bases and the J gene lost 4 bases, with 13 bases spanning the gap. The CDR3 totals 14 residues. CDR3 sequence (DNA): TGTGCCAGCAGCTCTGGGACATACGGAAACACCATATATTTT. Protein sequence: CASSSGTYGNTIYF.

The rearrangement links TRBV6-5 to TRBJ1-1; D uncertain. Trimming removed 8 bases from V and 0 bases from J, with 10 bases in between. This CDR3 is built from 13 residues. Germline lookup yields CDR1 MNHEY and CDR2 SVGAGI. CDR3 nucleotides: TGTGCCAGCCGGATGTACATGAACACTGAAGCTTTCTTT. Protein sequence: CASRMYMNTEAFF.

V and J are TRBV4-1 and TRBJ1-1; D is unclear. Germline-derived CDR1 and CDR2 are MGHRA and YSYEKL. The V and J ends lost 3 bases and 1 base respectively, with 9 bases between them. The CDR3 consists of 14 residues. The CDR3 protein is CASSHPDENTEAFF. The CDR3 nucleotides read TGCGCCAGCAGCCACCCGGACGAGAACACTGAAGCTTTCTTT.

The J gene is TRBJ2-7, the V gene TRBV6-2 or TRBV6-3; unclear D gene. The CDR3 totals 13 residues. Trimming took off 0 bases at V and 3 bases at J, with 6 bases between the two ends. Germline lookup yields CDR1 MNHEY and CDR2 SVGEGT. CDR3 bases: TGTGCCAGCAGTTACTCGTTACACTACGAGCAGTACGTC. Amino acid sequence: CASSYSLHYEQYV.

V and J are TRBV12-3 or TRBV12-4 and TRBJ2-7; tentative D call: TRBD1 (5 bases). Trimming stripped 4 bases from V and 2 bases from J, with 15 bases between. The CDR3 is 15 amino acids. The CDR3 DNA reads TGTGCCAGCAGTTCAAAACACAGGCAGACCTACGAGCAGTACGTC. Its protein is CASSSKHRQTYEQYV.